This T cell receptor beta chain was retrieved from a study of T cells expressing NK-cell markers. Study information: The authors derived TCR beta repertoires from sorted CD3+CD56+NKG2C+, CD3+CD56+NKG2C- and CD3+CD56-NKG2C+ T cells. Seven sequenced donors out of eight were HCMV-seropositive, one seronegative. Study results and caveats: Where several donors were concerned, these clonotypes also led the CD3+CD56-NKG2C+ fraction.

The CDR3 spans 15 residues. In germline, CDR1 is SGHTA, CDR2 FQGNSA. Comments on this clonotype: Its antigen is not identified.

One entry per CDR3 protein, without DNA, is what TCRdb gives after re-calling the 5' RACE reads. The specimen's table records 550,000 or so distinct CDR3 sequences. The receptor was derived from a man aged 18 to 35 in good health. The sample was blood T cells: a sorted CD56 or NKG2C T cell subset, CD4+ or CD8+ T cells, or bulk PBMC T cells (not recorded which). The chain couples TRBV7-2 to TRBJ2-6. CDR3 region: CASNRRLSGANVLTF.